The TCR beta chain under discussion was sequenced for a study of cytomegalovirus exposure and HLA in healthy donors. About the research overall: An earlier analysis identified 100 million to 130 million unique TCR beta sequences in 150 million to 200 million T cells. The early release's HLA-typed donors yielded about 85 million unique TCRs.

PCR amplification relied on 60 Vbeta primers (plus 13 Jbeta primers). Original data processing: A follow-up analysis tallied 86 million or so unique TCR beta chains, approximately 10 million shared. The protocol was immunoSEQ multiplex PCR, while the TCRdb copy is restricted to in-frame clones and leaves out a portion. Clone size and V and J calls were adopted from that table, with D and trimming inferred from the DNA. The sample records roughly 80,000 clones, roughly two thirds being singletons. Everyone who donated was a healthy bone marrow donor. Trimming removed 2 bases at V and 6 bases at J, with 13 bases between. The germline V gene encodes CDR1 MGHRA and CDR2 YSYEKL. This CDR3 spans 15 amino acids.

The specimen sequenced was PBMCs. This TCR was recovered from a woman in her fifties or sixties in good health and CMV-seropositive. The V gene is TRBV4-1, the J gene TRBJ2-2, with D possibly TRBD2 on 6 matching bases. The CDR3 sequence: CASSQHPSEPGELFF. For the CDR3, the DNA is TGCGCCAGCAGCCAACACCCTAGCGAGCCCGGGGAGCTGTTTTTT.